The source of this T cell receptor beta chain is a study of breast tumors, draining lymph nodes, adjacent tissues. Study conclusions and caveats: Most tumor T cells seemingly derive from lymph node, then expand in tumor. Compared with basal-like, luminal-like tumors shared significantly more repertoire with nontumor tissue. Compared with lymph nodes, tumors were less diverse; compared with nontumor tissue, more. Tumor T cell lymph node origin was a supported hypothesis, not proven.

On this clonotype: As yet, its antigen is unknown.

Each CDR3 protein is one row after TCRdb ran MiXCR on the multiplex PCR reads. The sample consists of approximately 210,000 distinct CDR3 sequences, under 35% of them appearing once. The ends lost 5 bases at V and 6 bases at J; junction bases unmatched: 9. Germline V gene sequence: CDR1 SGHRS, CDR2 YFSETQ. CDR3 length: 14 residues. Breast cancer patients provided tissue from their axillary draining lymph nodes. The gene calls are TRBV5-1 and TRBJ2-3, with 7 bases lining up with TRBD1. The sequencing input was axillary lymph node tissue. The receptor was isolated from a female donor with breast cancer. Some clones in this sample may be carry-over from other donors' samples. The CDR3 DNA reads as TGCGCCAGCAGACCAGGGGGTCAGGGGGATACGCAGTATTTT. Translated, it gives CASRPGGQGDTQYF.